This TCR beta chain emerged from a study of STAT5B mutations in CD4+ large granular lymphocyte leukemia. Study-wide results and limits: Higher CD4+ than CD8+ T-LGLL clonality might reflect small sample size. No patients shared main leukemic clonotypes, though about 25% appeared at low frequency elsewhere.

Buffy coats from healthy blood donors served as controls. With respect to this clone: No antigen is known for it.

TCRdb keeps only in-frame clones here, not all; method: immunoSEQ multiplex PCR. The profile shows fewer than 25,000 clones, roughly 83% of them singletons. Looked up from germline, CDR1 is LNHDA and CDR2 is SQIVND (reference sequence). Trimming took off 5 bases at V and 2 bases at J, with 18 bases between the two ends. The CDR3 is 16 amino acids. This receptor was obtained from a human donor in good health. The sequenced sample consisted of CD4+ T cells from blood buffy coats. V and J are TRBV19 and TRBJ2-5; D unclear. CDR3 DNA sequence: TGTGCCAGTAGTGTGGATCATCTAATAGGACAAGAGACCCAGTACTTC. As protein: CASSVDHLIGQETQYF.